What follows are 31 T cell receptor beta chains derived from one specimen sequenced in a study of T cell changes during pregnancy in multiple sclerosis. Measured with immunoSEQ multiplex PCR; TCRdb has only the in-frame clones, and not every one. The sample includes approximately 57,000 clones, less than 95% of them seen just once. Material: peripheral blood, obtained after pregnancy. The receptor source for this set is a female donor in good health, enrolled as a control in a pregnancy study.

The count of this clone is one. The rearrangement links TRBV4-1 to TRBJ1-5; TRBD1 agrees at 8 bases. Germline V gene lookup returns CDR1 MGHRA and CDR2 YSYEKL. After removal of 2 bases from V and 0 bases from J, the junction contained 15 bases not matched to a gene. The CDR3 covers 20 residues. The DNA of the CDR3 is TGCGCCAGCAGCCAACCTTTCCAGGACAGGGTCGAAAATAGCAATCAGCCCCAGCATTTT. The encoded protein is CASSQPFQDRVENSNQPQHF.

The CDR3 sequence is CASSPGQAVNYGYTF. Here the CDR3 DNA reads TGTGCCAGCTCGCCGGGACAGGCCGTTAACTATGGCTACACCTTC. This chain joins TRBV18 and TRBJ1-2, with 8 bases aligning to TRBD1. This CDR3 comprises 15 residues. The germline V gene encodes CDR1 KGHSH and CDR2 LQKENI. V trimming: 6 bases; J trimming: 1 base; junction bases outside the gene matches: 7.

The rearrangement uses TRBV6-5 and TRBJ1-1; unclear D gene. The CDR3 loop spans 14 amino acids. Trimming stripped 2 bases from V and 0 bases from J, with 7 bases between. CDR1 and CDR2 (germline): MNHEY, SVGAGI. The CDR3 bases are TGTGCCAGCAGTTACGCACAGATGAACACTGAAGCTTTCTTT. This codes for CASSYAQMNTEAFF.

The genes are TRBV10-3 and TRBJ2-7, with 7 bases identical to TRBD1. The length of the CDR3 is 13 residues. Trimming took 10 bases from V and 6 from J; bases not matched to a gene: 12. Germline loops: CDR1 ENHRY, CDR2 SYGVKD. The CDR3 sequence: CATRQGEPSEQYF. The CDR3 coding sequence is TGTGCCACAAGACAGGGTGAACCTTCCGAGCAGTACTTC.

This chain links TRBV19 with TRBJ1-2; a weak D match, TRBD1 (6 bases). The CDR3 is 16 residues long. The germline V gene has CDR1 LNHDA and CDR2 SQIVND (reference sequence). V was pared by 4 bases and J by 4 bases, with 19 bases between. CDR3 sequence (DNA): TGTGCCAGTAGTAGTGGGACATCCGGAGGACCCTATGGCTACACCTTC. This sequence encodes CASSSGTSGGPYGYTF.

The rearrangement joins TRBV7-9 to TRBJ1-4, with D uncertain. The V gene lost 1 base and the J gene lost 7 bases, with 7 bases spanning the gap. CDR1 and CDR2 from the germline V gene are SEHNR and FQNEAQ (reference sequence). The CDR3 consists of 13 residues. The CDR3 region has the DNA TGTGCCAGCAGCTTAGTGACGGGTGAAAAACTGTTTTTT. Translation: CASSLVTGEKLFF.

V and J are TRBV4-3 and TRBJ2-7, with TRBD2 matching 10 bases. CDR3 length: 16 residues. V was pared by 0 bases and J by 6 bases, with 8 bases of the junction left unmatched. Per the germline V gene, CDR1 is LGHNA and CDR2 is YSLEER. In DNA, the CDR3 is TGCGCCAGCAGCCAAGATTCTCGAGCGGGAGGGTCCGAGCAGTACTTC. It yields the protein CASSQDSRAGGSEQYF.

This chain joins TRBV25-1 and TRBJ1-1; D gene ambiguous. CDR1 MGHDK and CDR2 SYGVNS come from the germline V gene. Trimming took 2 bases from V and 11 from J, leaving 9 bases between them. The CDR3 spans 11 residues. DNA for the CDR3: TGTGCCAGCAGTGAAAGATTTGAGGCTTTCTTT. Translation: CASSERFEAFF.

The chain employs TRBV29-1 and TRBJ1-2; 7 bases fit TRBD1. The CDR3 consists of 12 residues. With 5 bases clipped from V and 6 bases from J, the junction kept 6 bases outside the gene matches. Germline CDR1 and CDR2: SQVTM and ANQGSEA. CDR3 region: CSVTDRLDGYTF. CDR3 coding DNA: TGCAGCGTTACGGACAGGTTGGATGGCTACACCTTC.

This chain uses TRBV5-8 with TRBJ2-7, with D possibly TRBD2 on 5 matching bases. Germline V lookup: CDR1 SGHTS, CDR2 YDEGEE. Trimming cost V 4 bases and J 0 bases, with 11 bases left between them. The CDR3 sequence is 14 residues long. This CDR3 reads CASSPRGSSYEQYF. The CDR3 coding sequence is TGTGCCAGCAGCCCTAGAGGGAGCTCCTACGAGCAGTACTTC.

This clone was counted only a few times. The chain uses TRBV4-1 and TRBJ1-2; 7 bases align to TRBD1. Trimming at V came to 3 bases and at J to 8 bases, leaving 12 bases not matched to a gene. Per germline, CDR1 MGHRA and CDR2 YSYEKL. The CDR3 is made up of 15 amino acids. CDR3 coding DNA: TGCGCCAGCAGCCAGCGGGACAGTCTCATATGGGGCTACACCTTC. Translation: CASSQRDSLIWGYTF.

The chain employs TRBV7-2 and TRBJ1-2, with unresolved D. Deletions cut 1 base from V and 9 bases from J, with 15 bases between. The CDR3 is 14 amino acids. Germline V gene lookup returns CDR1 SGHTA and CDR2 FQGNSA. The CDR3 DNA follows: TGTGCCAGCAGCTTAGTGGAGGGCCCGGGAAGCTACACCTTC. Protein: CASSLVEGPGSYTF.

This chain uses TRBV18 with TRBJ2-1, with 9 nucleotides matching TRBD2. The CDR3 covers 15 residues. Germline-derived CDR1 and CDR2 are KGHSH and LQKENI. V gave up 2 bases and J gave up 7 bases; unmatched junction bases: 6. The CDR3 spells CASSPGLAGKNEQFF. The CDR3 bases are TGTGCCAGCTCACCAGGGCTAGCGGGGAAGAATGAGCAGTTCTTC.

This clone was seen many times. The chain is built from TRBV5-5 and TRBJ2-5; TRBD1 matches 9 bases. J lost 4 bases, V lost 3 bases, and 4 bases had no gene match. Germline loops: CDR1 SGHKS, CDR2 YYEKEE (reference sequence). The CDR3 covers 14 residues. In DNA form, the CDR3 reads TGTGCCAGCAGCTCCAGGACAGGGGCAGAGACCCAGTACTTC. It encodes CASSSRTGAETQYF.

The chain links TRBV2 to TRBJ2-3; the D gene is possibly TRBD2 (7 bases). The CDR3 has 13 residues. The V end was cut by 3 bases, the J end by 8 bases, with 12 bases between. CDR1 is SNHLY, CDR2 FYNNEI, per germline. The CDR3 sequence: CASSDFRGGTQYF. The CDR3, as DNA: TGTGCCAGCAGTGACTTTAGGGGGGGTACGCAGTATTTT. The full variable domain, completed using reference TRBV2 and TRBJ2-3, is EPEVTQTPSHQVTQMGQEVILRCVPISNHLYFYWYRQILGQKVEFLVSFYNNEISEKSEIFDDQFSVERPDGSNFTLKIRSTKLEDSAMYFCASSDFRGGTQYFGPGTRLTVL.

The chain recombines TRBV5-4 with TRBJ2-7; unclear D gene. This CDR3 is built from 13 residues. Trimming took off 0 bases at V and 9 bases at J, with 13 bases between the two ends. Germline CDR1 and CDR2: SGHNT and YYREEE (reference sequence). The DNA of the CDR3 is TGTGCCAGCAGCTTGGCCGAGTCGAAGCGGCAGTACTTC. Translated: CASSLAESKRQYF.

The chain carries TRBV28 and TRBJ2-1; unclear D gene. In germline, CDR1 is MDHEN, CDR2 SYDVKM. This CDR3 is built from 19 residues. Trimming cost V 5 bases and J 0 bases, with 23 bases left between them. CDR3 in DNA: TGTGCCAGCAGTCCCCTTTTGACTCCAATGGCGAGCTCCTACAATGAGCAGTTCTTC. Encoded protein: CASSPLLTPMASSYNEQFF.

This clone was counted only a few times. J is TRBJ1-1 and V is TRBV4-2, with no clear D. This CDR3 comprises 14 residues. V dropped 0 bases and J dropped 3 bases, with 8 bases sitting between them. Germline assignment: CDR1 LGHNA and CDR2 YNFKEQ. The chain's CDR3 is CASSQDLGHTEAFF. CDR3 coding DNA: TGTGCCAGCAGCCAAGATCTAGGCCACACTGAAGCTTTCTTT.

The rearrangement joins TRBV5-4 to TRBJ2-4; TRBD2 is a possible D gene (5 bases). Between the trimmed V and J ends, which lost 1 base and 4 bases, there was a span of 6 bases. The CDR3 consists of 13 residues. CDR1 is SGHNT and CDR2 is YYREEE in the germline V gene (reference sequence). Here the CDR3 DNA reads TGTGCCAGCAGCTTGCCGGGAAAAAACATTCAGTACTTC. Amino acids: CASSLPGKNIQYF. Using reference TRBV5-4 and TRBJ2-4 for the parts outside the CDR3, the full variable domain is ETGVTQSPTHLIKTRGQQVTLRCSSQSGHNTVSWYQQALGQGPQFIFQYYREEENGRGNFPPRFSGLQFPNYSSELNVNALELDDSALYLCASSLPGKNIQYFGAGTRLSVL.

This clone was seen a single time. This sequence joins TRBV28 and TRBJ1-2, with a possible D match to TRBD1 (5 bases). Trimming stripped 1 base from V and 0 bases from J, with 15 bases between. The germline CDR1 and CDR2 sequences are MDHEN and SYDVKM. The CDR3 totals 17 residues. Here the CDR3 reads CASSLSLLGRANYGYTF. In DNA form, the CDR3 reads TGTGCCAGCAGTTTATCCCTGCTGGGCAGGGCTAACTATGGCTACACCTTC.

The chain uses TRBV5-8 and TRBJ2-7; 8 bases are a match to TRBD1. The CDR3 contains 14 residues. CDR1 and CDR2 from the germline V gene are SGHTS and YDEGEE. Unmatched junction bases numbered 6, after V lost 2 bases and J lost 5 bases. CDR3 coding DNA: TGTGCCAGCAGCTTTGACAGGGGTACCCACGAGCAGTACTTC. Translation: CASSFDRGTHEQYF.

J is TRBJ2-1 and V is TRBV9; 8 bases are a match to TRBD2. Germline V gene data show CDR1 as SGDLS and CDR2 as YYNGEE. The CDR3 runs to 16 residues. The trim removed 4 bases at V and 7 bases at J, leaving 13 bases unmatched. CDR3 amino acids: CASSPTRAGVANEQFF. The CDR3, as DNA: TGTGCCAGCAGCCCTACCCGAGCGGGGGTGGCGAATGAGCAGTTCTTC.

On this clone itself: The same CDR3 is also encoded by other DNA sequences in this sample. CDR3 bases: TGCGCCAGCAGCTCTGGGGGTAGCGGGAGGCCTCGGAATGAGCAGTTCTTC. This codes for CASSSGGSGRPRNEQFF. V usage is TRBV5-1 and J usage is TRBJ2-1; 10 nucleotides agree with TRBD2. The CDR3 is made up of 17 amino acids. V was pared by 3 bases and J by 7 bases, with 13 bases of the junction left unmatched. Germline assignment: CDR1 SGHRS and CDR2 YFSETQ.

Written as DNA, the CDR3 is TGTGCCAGCAGCTTCCAGACTAGCGGGGCCGGACCGGGGGAGCAGTACTTC. Translating it yields CASSFQTSGAGPGEQYF. The chain combines TRBV7-2 with TRBJ2-7; 11 positions match TRBD2. With 3 bases clipped from V and 7 bases from J, the junction kept 14 bases outside the gene matches. The CDR3 runs to 17 residues. CDR1 and CDR2 from the germline V gene are SGHTA and FQGNSA.

The count of this clone is one. V and J are TRBV27 and TRBJ2-2, with D perhaps matching TRBD2 (5 bases). V gave up 5 bases and J gave up 0 bases, with 10 bases separating them. In germline, CDR1 is MNHEY, CDR2 SMNVEV (reference sequence). This CDR3 has 15 residues. The CDR3 DNA reads as TGTGCCAGCAGTACGGGGTCCACGAACACCGGGGAGCTGTTTTTT. Translating gives CASSTGSTNTGELFF.

The CDR3 DNA reads as TGTGCCAGTAGTATCACGAGCCTTAGCAATCAGCCCCAGCATTTT. This codes for CASSITSLSNQPQHF. The chain is built from TRBV19 and TRBJ1-5; D unresolved. Germline CDR1 is LNHDA and CDR2 is SQIVND (reference sequence). This CDR3 is 15 amino acids long. Trimming took 3 bases from V and 0 from J, leaving 9 bases between them.

J is TRBJ2-5 and V is TRBV2; 8 bases align to TRBD2. Germline loops: CDR1 SNHLY, CDR2 FYNNEI. The CDR3 consists of 14 residues. Trimming cost V 4 bases and J 5 bases; bases outside gene matches: 6. This CDR3 reads CASSVSGGRETQYF. CDR3 nucleotide sequence: TGTGCCAGCAGTGTGTCGGGGGGGAGGGAGACCCAGTACTTC.

The V call is TRBV4-2, the J call TRBJ1-2; 9 bases line up with TRBD1. CDR1 is LGHNA, CDR2 YNFKEQ, per germline. V trimming: 1 base; J trimming: 5 bases; junction bases outside the gene matches: 17. The CDR3 runs 19 residues. CDR3 coding DNA: TGTGCCAGCAGCCAAGCCAGGGGCGGGACAGGGACTTTCCCTTATGGCTACACCTTC. Its protein product is CASSQARGGTGTFPYGYTF.

The V call is TRBV28, the J call TRBJ1-1, with D hard to call. V lost 5 bases and J 1 base, leaving 17 bases between the germline ends. This CDR3 contains 16 residues. The V gene's germline CDR1 is MDHEN and CDR2 SYDVKM. This CDR3 is CASSTPGNVWNTEAFF. The CDR3 bases are TGTGCCAGCAGTACCCCTGGCAATGTGTGGAACACTGAAGCTTTCTTT.

V is TRBV5-1 and J is TRBJ2-1; 11 bases are a match to TRBD1. The V segment lost 4 bases and the J segment 6 bases; nucleotides outside the gene matches: 3. Germline V gene data show CDR1 as SGHRS and CDR2 as YFSETQ. This CDR3 is built from 14 residues. As DNA, the CDR3 is TGCGCCAGCAGCACCGGGACAGGGGGCAATGAGCAGTTCTTC. This sequence encodes CASSTGTGGNEQFF.

Written as DNA, the CDR3 is TGCGCCAGCAGCCAACGCGAGACAGTGAACACCGGGGAGCTGTTTTTT. Protein sequence: CASSQRETVNTGELFF. The chain recombines TRBV4-3 with TRBJ2-2; a weak D match, TRBD1 (5 bases). The length of the CDR3 is 16 residues. The V end lost 2 bases, the J end lost 1 base, and 11 bases lay between the germline ends. Germline V gives CDR1 LGHNA, CDR2 YSLEER.